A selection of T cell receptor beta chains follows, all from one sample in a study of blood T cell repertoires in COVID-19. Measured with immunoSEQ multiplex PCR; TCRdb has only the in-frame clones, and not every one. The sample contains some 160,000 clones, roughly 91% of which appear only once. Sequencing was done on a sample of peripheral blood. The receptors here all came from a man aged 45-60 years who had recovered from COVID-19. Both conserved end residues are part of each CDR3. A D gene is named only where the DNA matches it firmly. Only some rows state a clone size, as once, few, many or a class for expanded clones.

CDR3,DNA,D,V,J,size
CASSLTSGRATKAFF,TGTGCCAGCAGCCTAACCTCGGGGAGGGCGACGAAAGCTTTCTTT,NA,TRBV7-2,TRBJ1-1,once
CASSFGQGSNEQFF,TGTGCCAGCAGTTTCGGACAGGGGTCCAATGAGCAGTTCTTC,TRBD1,TRBV27,TRBJ2-1,NA
CASSLLRGGAGNTIYF,TGTGCCAGCAGCTTATTAAGGGGAGGGGCTGGAAACACCATATATTTT,NA,TRBV11-2,TRBJ1-3,NA
CASSPGLVVNEQFF,TGTGCCAGCAGCCCCGGACTAGTGGTCAATGAGCAGTTCTTC,TRBD2,TRBV9,TRBJ2-1,NA
CASSTGWLAGGQETQYF,TGTGCCAGTAGTACTGGCTGGCTAGCGGGGGGGCAAGAGACCCAGTACTTC,TRBD2,TRBV19,TRBJ2-5,NA
CATGTGLGGYTF,TGTGCCACCGGGACAGGGTTGGGAGGCTACACCTTC,TRBD1,TRBV24-1,TRBJ1-2,NA
CASRVRQGNYEQYF,TGTGCCAGTAGAGTAAGACAGGGGAACTACGAGCAGTACTTC,TRBD1,TRBV19,TRBJ2-7,NA
CAATNTVTLEAFF,TGTGCCGCCACCAATACAGTGACCCTTGAAGCTTTCTTT,NA,TRBV6-5,TRBJ1-1,NA
CASSLSRTGDRYGYTF,TGTGCCAGCAGCTTATCCAGGACAGGGGACCGCTATGGCTACACCTTC,TRBD1,TRBV7-2,TRBJ1-2,NA
CASSRDSTYEQYF,TGTGCCAGCAGCCGGGACAGCACCTACGAGCAGTACTTC,TRBD1,TRBV7-8,TRBJ2-7,NA
CASSYSRGGKSYGYTF,TGTGCCAGCAGTTACTCGAGAGGGGGTAAATCCTATGGCTACACCTTC,NA,TRBV6-5,TRBJ1-2,NA
CSARAGKLFF,TGCAGTGCTAGAGCAGGAAAACTGTTTTTT,NA,TRBV20-1,TRBJ1-4,NA
CASSSRQANSPLHF,TGCGCCAGCAGCTCCCGACAGGCAAATTCACCCCTCCACTTT,NA,TRBV5-1,TRBJ1-6,few
CASSQGGETQYF,TGTGCCAGTAGTCAGGGGGGAGAGACCCAGTACTTC,NA,TRBV19,TRBJ2-5,NA
CACSLGAREKLFF,TGTGCCTGCAGTCTGGGGGCGCGAGAAAAACTGTTTTTT,NA,TRBV30,TRBJ1-4,NA
CASTRHLATDTDTQYF,TGTGCCAGTACACGGCATCTAGCGACCGACACAGATACGCAGTATTTT,NA,TRBV19,TRBJ2-3,NA